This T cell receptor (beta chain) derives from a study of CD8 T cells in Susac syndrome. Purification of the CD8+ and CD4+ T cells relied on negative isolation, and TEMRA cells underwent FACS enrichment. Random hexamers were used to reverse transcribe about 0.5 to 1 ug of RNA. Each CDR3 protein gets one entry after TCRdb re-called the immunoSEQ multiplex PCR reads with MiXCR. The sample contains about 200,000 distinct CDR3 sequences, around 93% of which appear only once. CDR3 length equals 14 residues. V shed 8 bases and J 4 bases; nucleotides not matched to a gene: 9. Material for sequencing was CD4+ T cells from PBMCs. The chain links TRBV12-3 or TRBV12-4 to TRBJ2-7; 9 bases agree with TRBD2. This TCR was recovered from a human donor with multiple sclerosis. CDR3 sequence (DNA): TGTGCCAGCCGCAGGCTTAGCGGGGGATACGAGCAGTACTTC. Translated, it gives CASRRLSGGYEQYF.